This T cell receptor beta chain came from a study of blood T cell repertoires in COVID-19 (dated by TCRdb to about 2020). About the study as a whole: Collaborator samples came from the United States, Italy and Spain and covered acute and convalescent phases of COVID-19. The prospective study material was composed of cDNA or gDNA derived from T cells, B-cell-depleted T cells, or PBMCs. Subjects who had been exposed to COVID-19, were actively infected with it, or had recovered from it provided the deeply sampled blood TCRbeta repertoires that made up the dataset. A freely available public database, intended as a resource for researchers studying the immune response to SARS-CoV-2, is where the repertoires were released. The samples were drawn from the first 160 participants of the ongoing ImmuneRACE study and from roughly 1,300 subjects provided by 6 global collaborators. The sample metadata nearly always contained a de-identified subject ID, COVID-19 status, age in years and sex. Where available, HLA class I and class II types were obtained from metadata supplied by the sample provider rather than from assay-based typing. The study at large found these results: The amount of clinical and demographic metadata varied by source and participant and was provided uncurated.

V is clipped by 2 bases and J by 4 bases, and the sequence between their germline boundaries is 11 bases long. Via the germline V gene (reference sequence), CDR1 is SEHNR and CDR2 FQNEAQ. The CDR3 contains 14 residues, cysteine and phenylalanine counted. Here the CDR3 DNA is all that survives: 42 bases in frame from base 1. This clone appeared once. Its antigen is not yet known. Base qualities are missing; no much larger clone stands one base away. In Seattle, one collaborating source enrolled patients while the infection was active and tracked those patients longitudinally over the course of disease. The collaborating institutions used their own protocols to collect whole blood in K2EDTA tubes. For TCRbeta analysis, collaborators shipped samples in one of three forms: frozen whole blood, isolated PBMCs, or DNA extracted from either of those sample types. TCRbeta CDR3 regions were amplified from genomic DNA using the immunoSEQ Assay, a bias-controlled multiplex PCR. The paper's data handling went like this. The number of nucleated cells in each sample was estimated from the amplification of reference gene primers within the assay. To quantify the absolute abundance of each unique TCRbeta CDR3 rearrangement, sequence reads were collapsed and filtered. For each sample, productive Simpson clonality was calculated as the square root of Simpson's diversity index over productive rearrangements. TCRdb mirrors the immuneACCESS table, restricted to in-frame sequences. Some clones are absent from its copies; in checked studies, under half trace to an unresolved V gene, and the reason for the others is unknown. Clonal size and the V and J genes are those of that table, whereas D and trimming came from the DNA. Recorded for this sample are hundreds of thousands of clones; more than 75% of them occurred a single time. The ten largest clones represent about 6% of the sample.

The sequenced sample consisted of peripheral blood. The receptor comes from a woman between 50 and 59 years old with COVID-19, enrolled during active disease. The chain employs TRBV7-9 and TRBJ1-1; TRBD1 is perhaps the D gene, given 6 matching bases. The DNA is as follows: TGTGCCAGCAGCTTATTTGTACAGGGCACTGAAGCTTTCTTT. This yields the protein CASSLFVQGTEAFF.